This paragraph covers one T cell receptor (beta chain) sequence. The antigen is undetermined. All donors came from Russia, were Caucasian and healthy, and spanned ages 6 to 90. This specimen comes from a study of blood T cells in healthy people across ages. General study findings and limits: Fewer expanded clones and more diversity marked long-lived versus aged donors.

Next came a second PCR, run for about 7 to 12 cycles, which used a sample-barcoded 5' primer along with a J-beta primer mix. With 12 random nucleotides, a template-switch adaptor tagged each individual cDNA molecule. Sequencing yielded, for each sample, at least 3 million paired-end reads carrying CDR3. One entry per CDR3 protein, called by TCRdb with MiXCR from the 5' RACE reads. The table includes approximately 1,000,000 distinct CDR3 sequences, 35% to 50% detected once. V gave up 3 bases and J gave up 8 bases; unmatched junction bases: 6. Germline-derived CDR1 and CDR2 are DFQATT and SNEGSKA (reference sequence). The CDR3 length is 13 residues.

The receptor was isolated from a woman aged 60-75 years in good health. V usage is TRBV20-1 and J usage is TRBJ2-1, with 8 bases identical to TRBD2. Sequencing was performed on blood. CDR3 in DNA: TGCAGTGCTAGCCCGGGAGGGCCTGATGAGCAGTTCTTC. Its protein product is CSASPGGPDEQFF.